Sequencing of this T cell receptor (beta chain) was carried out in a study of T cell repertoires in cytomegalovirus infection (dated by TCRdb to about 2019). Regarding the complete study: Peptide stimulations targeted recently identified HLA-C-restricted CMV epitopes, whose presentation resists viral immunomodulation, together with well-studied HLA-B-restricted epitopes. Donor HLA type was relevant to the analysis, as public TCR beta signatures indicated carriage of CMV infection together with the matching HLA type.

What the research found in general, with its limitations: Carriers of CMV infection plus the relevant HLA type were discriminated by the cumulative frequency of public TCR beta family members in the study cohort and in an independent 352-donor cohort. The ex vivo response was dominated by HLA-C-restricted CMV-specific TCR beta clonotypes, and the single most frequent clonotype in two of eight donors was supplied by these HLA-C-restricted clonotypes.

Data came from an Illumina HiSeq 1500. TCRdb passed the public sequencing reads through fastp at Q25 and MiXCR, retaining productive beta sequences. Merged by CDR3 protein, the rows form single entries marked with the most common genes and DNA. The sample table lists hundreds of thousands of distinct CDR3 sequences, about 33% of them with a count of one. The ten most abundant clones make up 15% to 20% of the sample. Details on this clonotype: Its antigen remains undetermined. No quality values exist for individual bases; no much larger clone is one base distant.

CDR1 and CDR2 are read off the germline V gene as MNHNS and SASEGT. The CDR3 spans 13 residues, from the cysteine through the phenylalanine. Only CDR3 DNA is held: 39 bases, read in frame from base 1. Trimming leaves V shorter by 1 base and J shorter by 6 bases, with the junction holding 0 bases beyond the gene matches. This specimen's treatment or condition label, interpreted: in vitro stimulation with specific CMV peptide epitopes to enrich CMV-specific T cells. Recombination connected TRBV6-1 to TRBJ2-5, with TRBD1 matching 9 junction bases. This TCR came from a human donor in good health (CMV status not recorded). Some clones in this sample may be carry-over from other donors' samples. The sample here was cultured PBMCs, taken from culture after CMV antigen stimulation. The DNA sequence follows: TGTGCCAGCAGTGAAGACAGGGGGCAGACCCAGTACTTC. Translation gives CASSEDRGQTQYF.